This T cell receptor beta chain is drawn from a study of shared clonotypes between healthy human individuals. Overall study context: The study used three CD4 naive, three CD4 memory, two CD8 naive and one CD8 memory plate per donor.

Study-wide points: Roughly 5% of naive CD4 clonotypes were shared across a few donors.

Per the germline V gene, CDR1 is LNHNV and CDR2 is YYDKDF (reference sequence). V lost 0 bases and J 1 base, leaving 9 bases between the germline ends. The CDR3 is made up of 15 amino acids. How the authors handled the data: ImmunoSEQ output held junction-only sequences without quality scores, so filtering differed. The data were produced by immunoSEQ multiplex PCR, yet TCRdb's version contains in-frame clones alone and is incomplete. The V and J calls and the clone size are those of that table, but D and trimming were determined from the DNA. Here the sample spans more than 2,000,000 clones, around nine tenths being singletons. Details on this clone: Its specificity is not known.

V usage is TRBV15 and J usage is TRBJ1-1, with D tentatively TRBD1 (6 bases). The receptor was isolated from a man in his late teens or twenties in good health. Sequencing was performed on naive CD4+ T cells sorted from blood. Subset specified: CD45RA+ positively selected. CDR3 in amino acids: CATSRDQGSNTEAFF. CDR3 coding DNA: TGTGCCACCAGCAGAGACCAGGGGTCGAACACTGAAGCTTTCTTT.